Given below is one TCR beta chain in context. The antigen remains undetermined. The V end lost 7 bases, the J end lost 6 bases, and 16 bases lay between the germline ends. The CDR3 loop spans 13 amino acids. Germline CDR1 and CDR2: MNHNS and SASEGT. Profiling relied on immunoSEQ multiplex PCR, and the TCRdb table lists in-frame clones only, not all of them. The sample consists of roughly 54,000 clones, around 78% of them appearing once. Single viable CD3+CD4+CD8-CD45RO+ cells were sorted as the memory CD4+ T cells. Serum IgG to CMV pp150, pp28, p38 and p52 defined serostatus. This record comes from a study of memory CD4+ T cells and cytomegalovirus serostatus. Notes on the study in general: Of approximately 150 reported CMV TCRbeta sequences, just over 65 were found in memory CD4+ repertoires.

This clonotype originated in an adult in good health and CMV-seronegative. The chain recombines TRBV6-1 with TRBJ2-7; a weak D match, TRBD1 (5 bases). The specimen was memory CD4+ T cells from blood. The CDR3 is CASMGLLRSEQYF. CDR3 in DNA: TGTGCCAGCATGGGGCTACTCCGGTCCGAGCAGTACTTC.